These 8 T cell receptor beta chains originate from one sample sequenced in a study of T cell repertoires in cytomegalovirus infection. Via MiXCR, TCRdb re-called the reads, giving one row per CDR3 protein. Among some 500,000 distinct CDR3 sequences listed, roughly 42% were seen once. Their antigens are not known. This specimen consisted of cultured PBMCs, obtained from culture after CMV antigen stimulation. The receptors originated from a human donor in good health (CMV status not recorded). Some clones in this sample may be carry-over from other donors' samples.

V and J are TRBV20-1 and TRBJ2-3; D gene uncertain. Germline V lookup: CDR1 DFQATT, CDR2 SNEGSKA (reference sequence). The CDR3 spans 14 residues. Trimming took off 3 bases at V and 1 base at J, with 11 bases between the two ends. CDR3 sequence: CSARTPGGTDTQYF. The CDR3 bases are TGCAGTGCTAGGACCCCTGGGGGCACAGATACGCAGTATTTT.

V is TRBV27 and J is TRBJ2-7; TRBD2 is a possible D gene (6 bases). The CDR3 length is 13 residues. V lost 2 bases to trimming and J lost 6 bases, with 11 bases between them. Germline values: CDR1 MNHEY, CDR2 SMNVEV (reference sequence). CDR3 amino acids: CASSLELASEQYF. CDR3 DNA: TGTGCCAGCAGTTTAGAACTAGCTTCCGAGCAGTACTTC.

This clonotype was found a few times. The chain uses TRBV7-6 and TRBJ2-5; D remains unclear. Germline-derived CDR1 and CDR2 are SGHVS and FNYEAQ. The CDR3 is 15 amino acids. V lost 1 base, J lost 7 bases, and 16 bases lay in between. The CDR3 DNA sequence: TGTGCCAGCAGCTTAGGGAATACCGCGATTTTGACCCAGTACTTC. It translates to CASSLGNTAILTQYF.

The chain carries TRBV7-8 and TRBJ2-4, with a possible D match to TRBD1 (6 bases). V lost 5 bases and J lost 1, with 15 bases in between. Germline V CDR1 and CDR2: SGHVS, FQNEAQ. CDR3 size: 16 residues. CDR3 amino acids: CASSRHRVGAKNIQYF. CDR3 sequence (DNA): TGTGCCAGCAGCCGGCACAGGGTAGGGGCCAAAAACATTCAGTACTTC.

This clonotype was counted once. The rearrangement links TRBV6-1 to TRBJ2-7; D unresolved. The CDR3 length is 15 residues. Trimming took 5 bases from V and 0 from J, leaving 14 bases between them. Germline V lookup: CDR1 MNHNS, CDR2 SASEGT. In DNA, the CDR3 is TGTGCCAGCAGTTTAAACAGCGCATTCTCCTACGAGCAGTACTTC. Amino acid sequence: CASSLNSAFSYEQYF.

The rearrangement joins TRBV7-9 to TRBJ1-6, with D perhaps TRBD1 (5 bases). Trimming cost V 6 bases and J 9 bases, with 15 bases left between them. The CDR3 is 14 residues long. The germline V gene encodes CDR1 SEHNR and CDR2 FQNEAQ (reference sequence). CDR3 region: CASSAGRSGSPLHF. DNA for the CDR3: TGTGCCAGCAGTGCGGGACGGTCGGGTTCACCCCTCCACTTT.

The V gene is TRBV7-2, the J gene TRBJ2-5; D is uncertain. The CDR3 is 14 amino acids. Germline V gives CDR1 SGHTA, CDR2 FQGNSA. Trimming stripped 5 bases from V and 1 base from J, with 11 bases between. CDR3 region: CASSRTAGQETQYF. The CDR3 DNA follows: TGTGCCAGCAGCCGAACCGCCGGCCAAGAGACCCAGTACTTC.

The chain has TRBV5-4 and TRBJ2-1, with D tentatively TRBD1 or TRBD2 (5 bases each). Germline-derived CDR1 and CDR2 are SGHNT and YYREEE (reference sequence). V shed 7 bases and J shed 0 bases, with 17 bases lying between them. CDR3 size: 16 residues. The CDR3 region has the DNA TGTGCCAGCCGCCTAGCTAGGCAGGGCTCCTACAATGAGCAGTTCTTC. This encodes CASRLARQGSYNEQFF.